This TCR beta chain emerged from a study of cytomegalovirus exposure and HLA in healthy donors. Here immunoSEQ multiplex PCR was the method, and the copy in TCRdb shows in-frame clones only, minus some. The table records about 98,000 clones, roughly nine tenths of them present only once. Trimming cost V 4 bases and J 7 bases, with 11 bases left between them. Germline V CDR1 and CDR2: SGHTA, FQGNSA. There are 13 residues in the CDR3. This clone has a handful of counts. The specimen sequenced was PBMCs. This chain uses TRBV7-2 with TRBJ2-1, with a weak D call TRBD1 (5 bases). This clonotype originated in a man aged 18 to 30 in good health and CMV-seropositive. The CDR3 reads CASSSPKGNEQFF. The CDR3 nucleotides read TGTGCCAGCAGCTCCCCCAAGGGGAATGAGCAGTTCTTC.